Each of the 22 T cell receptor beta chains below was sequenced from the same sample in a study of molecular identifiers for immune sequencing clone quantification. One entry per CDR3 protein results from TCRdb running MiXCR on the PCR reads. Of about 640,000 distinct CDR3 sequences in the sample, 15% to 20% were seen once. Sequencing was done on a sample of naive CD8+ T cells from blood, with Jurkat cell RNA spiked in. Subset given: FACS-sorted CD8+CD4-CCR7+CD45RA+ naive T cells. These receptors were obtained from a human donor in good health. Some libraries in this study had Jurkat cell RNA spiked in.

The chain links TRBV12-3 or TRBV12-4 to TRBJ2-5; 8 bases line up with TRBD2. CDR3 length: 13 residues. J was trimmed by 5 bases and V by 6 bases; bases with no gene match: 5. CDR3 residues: CASSRRGAETQYF. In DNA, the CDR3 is TGTGCCAGCAGCCGGCGGGGGGCGGAGACCCAGTACTTC.

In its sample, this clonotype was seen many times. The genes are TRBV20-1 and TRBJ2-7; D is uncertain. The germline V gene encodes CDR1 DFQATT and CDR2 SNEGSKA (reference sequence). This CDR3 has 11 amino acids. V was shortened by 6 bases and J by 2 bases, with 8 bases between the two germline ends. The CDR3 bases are TGCAGTGCCAAGAACACCTACGAGCAGTACTTC. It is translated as CSAKNTYEQYF.

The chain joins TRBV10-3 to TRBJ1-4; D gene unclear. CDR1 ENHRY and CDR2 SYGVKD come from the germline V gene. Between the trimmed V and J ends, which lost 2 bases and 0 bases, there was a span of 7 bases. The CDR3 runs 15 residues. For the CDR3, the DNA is TGTGCCATCAGTGAGGTGGCAGCAACTAATGAAAAACTGTTTTTT. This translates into CAISEVAATNEKLFF.

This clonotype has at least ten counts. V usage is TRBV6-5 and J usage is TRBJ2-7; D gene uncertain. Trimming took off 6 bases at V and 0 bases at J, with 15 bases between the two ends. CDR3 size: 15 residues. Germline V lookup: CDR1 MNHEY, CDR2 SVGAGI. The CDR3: CASRTGPLPSYEQYF. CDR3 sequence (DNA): TGTGCCAGCAGGACGGGTCCTCTACCCTCCTACGAGCAGTACTTC.

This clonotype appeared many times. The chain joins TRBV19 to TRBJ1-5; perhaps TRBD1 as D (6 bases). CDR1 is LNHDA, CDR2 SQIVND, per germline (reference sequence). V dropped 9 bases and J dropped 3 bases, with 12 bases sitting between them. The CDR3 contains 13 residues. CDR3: CASSGQNNQPQHF. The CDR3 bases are TGTGCCAGCAGTGGACAGAACAATCAGCCCCAGCATTTT.

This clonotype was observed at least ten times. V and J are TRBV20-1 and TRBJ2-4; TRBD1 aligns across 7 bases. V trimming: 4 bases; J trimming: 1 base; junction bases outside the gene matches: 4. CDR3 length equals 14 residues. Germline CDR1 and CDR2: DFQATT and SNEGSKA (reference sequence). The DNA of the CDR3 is TGCAGTGCTACAACAGGGGAGGCCAAAAACATTCAGTACTTC. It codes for CSATTGEAKNIQYF.

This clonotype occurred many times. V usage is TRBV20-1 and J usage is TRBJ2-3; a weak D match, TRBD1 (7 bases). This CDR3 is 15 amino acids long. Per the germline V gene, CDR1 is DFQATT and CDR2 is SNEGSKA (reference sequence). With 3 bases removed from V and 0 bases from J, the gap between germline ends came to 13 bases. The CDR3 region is CSARRDSESTDTQYF. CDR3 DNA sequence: TGCAGTGCTAGGCGGGACAGCGAGAGCACAGATACGCAGTATTTT.

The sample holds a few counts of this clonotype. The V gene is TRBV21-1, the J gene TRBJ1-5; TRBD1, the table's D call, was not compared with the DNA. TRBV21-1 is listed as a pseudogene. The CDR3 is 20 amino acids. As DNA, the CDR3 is TGTGCCAGCAGCAAAGCCCTTGCCAGCCCCTCAGAATCAAGCAATCAGCCCCAGCATTTT. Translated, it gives CASSKALASPSESSNQPQHF.

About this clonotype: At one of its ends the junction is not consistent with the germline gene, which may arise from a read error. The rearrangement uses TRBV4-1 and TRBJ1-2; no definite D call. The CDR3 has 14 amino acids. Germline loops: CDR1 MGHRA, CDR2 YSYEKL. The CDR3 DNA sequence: TGCGCCAGCAGCCAAGAAAAAGGGTCCGATGGCTACGCCTTC. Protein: CASSQEKGSDGYAF.

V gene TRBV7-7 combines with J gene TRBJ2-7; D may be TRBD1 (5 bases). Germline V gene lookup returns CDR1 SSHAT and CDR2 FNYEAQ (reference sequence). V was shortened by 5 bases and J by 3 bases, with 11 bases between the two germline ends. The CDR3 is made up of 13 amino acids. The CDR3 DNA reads TGTGCCAGCAGCACCTGGCAGGGCTACGAGCAGTACTTC. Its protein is CASSTWQGYEQYF. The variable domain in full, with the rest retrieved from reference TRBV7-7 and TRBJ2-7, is GAGVSQSPRYKVTKRGQDVTLRCDPISSHATLYWYQQALGQGPEFLTYFNYEAQPDKSGLPSDRFSAERPEGSISTLTIQRTEQRDSAMYRCASSTWQGYEQYFGPGTRLTVT.

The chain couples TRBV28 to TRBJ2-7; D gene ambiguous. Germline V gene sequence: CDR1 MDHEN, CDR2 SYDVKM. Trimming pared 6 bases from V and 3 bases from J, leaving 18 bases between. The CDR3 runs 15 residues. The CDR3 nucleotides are TGTGCCAGCAGCCCACCTATTAAGGGCTACTACGAGCAGTACTTC. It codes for CASSPPIKGYYEQYF. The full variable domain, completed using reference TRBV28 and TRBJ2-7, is DVKVTQSSRYLVKRTGEKVFLECVQDMDHENMFWYRQDPGLGLRLIYFSYDVKMKEKGDIPEGYSVSREKKERFSLILESASTNQTSMYLCASSPPIKGYYEQYFGPGTRLTVT.

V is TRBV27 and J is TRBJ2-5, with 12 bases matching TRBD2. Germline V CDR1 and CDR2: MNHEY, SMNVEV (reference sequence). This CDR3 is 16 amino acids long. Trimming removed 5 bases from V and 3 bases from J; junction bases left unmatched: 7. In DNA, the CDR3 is TGTGCCAGCAGTCCCGGGACTAGCGGGTTGAAAGAGACCCAGTACTTC. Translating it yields CASSPGTSGLKETQYF.

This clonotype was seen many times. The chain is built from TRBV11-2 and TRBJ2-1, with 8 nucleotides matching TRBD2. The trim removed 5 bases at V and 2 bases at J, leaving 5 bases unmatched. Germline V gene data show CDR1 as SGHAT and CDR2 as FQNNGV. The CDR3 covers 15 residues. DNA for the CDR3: TGTGCCAGCAGCCAAAATAGCGGGACCTACAATGAGCAGTTCTTC. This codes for CASSQNSGTYNEQFF.

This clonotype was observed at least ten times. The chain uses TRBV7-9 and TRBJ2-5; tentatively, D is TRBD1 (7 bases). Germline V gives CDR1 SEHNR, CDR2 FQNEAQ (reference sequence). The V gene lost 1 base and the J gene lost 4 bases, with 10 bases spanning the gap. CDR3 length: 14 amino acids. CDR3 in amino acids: CASSLGGTVETQYF. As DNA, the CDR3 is TGTGCCAGCAGCTTAGGCGGGACAGTAGAGACCCAGTACTTC.

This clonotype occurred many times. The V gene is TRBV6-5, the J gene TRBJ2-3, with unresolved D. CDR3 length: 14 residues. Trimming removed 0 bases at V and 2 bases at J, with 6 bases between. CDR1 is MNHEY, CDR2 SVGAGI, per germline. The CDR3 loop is CASSYSGNTDTQYF. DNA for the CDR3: TGTGCCAGCAGTTACTCTGGGAACACAGATACGCAGTATTTT.

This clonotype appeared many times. The DNA of the CDR3 is TGCGCCAGCAGCAGTGATCTAAATACCTACGAGCAGTACTTC. This gives the protein CASSSDLNTYEQYF. The gene calls are TRBV5-1 and TRBJ2-7, with D hard to call. Looked up from germline, CDR1 is SGHRS and CDR2 is YFSETQ. V lost 4 bases and J lost 2, with 13 bases in between. CDR3 length: 14 residues.

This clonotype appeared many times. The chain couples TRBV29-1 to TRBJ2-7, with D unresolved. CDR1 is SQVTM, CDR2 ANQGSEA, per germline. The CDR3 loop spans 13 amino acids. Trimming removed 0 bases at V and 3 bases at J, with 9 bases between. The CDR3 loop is CSVEDQDGYEQYF. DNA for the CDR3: TGCAGCGTTGAAGATCAAGACGGCTACGAGCAGTACTTC.

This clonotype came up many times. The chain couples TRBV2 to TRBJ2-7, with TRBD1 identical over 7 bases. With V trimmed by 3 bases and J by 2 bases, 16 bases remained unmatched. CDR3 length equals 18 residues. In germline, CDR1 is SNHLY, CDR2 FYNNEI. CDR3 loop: CASSEVPGQLSFTYEQYF. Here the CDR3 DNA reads TGTGCCAGCAGTGAGGTCCCGGGACAGCTAAGTTTTACCTACGAGCAGTACTTC.

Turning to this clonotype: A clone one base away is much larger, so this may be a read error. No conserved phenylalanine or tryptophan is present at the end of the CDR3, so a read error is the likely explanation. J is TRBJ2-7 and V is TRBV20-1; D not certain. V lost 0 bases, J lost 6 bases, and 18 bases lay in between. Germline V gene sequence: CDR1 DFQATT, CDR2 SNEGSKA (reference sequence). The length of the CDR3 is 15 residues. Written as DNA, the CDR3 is TGCAGTGCTAGAGATTACCGGGTCTCTAATCTCGAGCAGTACTCC. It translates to CSARDYRVSNLEQYS.

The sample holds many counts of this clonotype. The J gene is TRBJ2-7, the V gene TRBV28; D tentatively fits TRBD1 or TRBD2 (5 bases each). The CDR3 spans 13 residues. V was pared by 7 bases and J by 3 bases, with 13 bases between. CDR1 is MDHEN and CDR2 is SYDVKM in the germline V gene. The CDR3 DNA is TGTGCCAGCAAGGGACCAGCTCTCTACGAGCAGTACTTC. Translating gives CASKGPALYEQYF.

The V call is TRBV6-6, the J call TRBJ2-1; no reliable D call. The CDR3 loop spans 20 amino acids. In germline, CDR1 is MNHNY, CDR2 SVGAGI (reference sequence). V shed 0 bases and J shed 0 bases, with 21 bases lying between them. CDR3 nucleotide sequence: TGTGCCAGCAGTTACTCGAGAACAGAGGTTTCCGCGAGCTCCTACAATGAGCAGTTCTTC. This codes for CASSYSRTEVSASSYNEQFF.

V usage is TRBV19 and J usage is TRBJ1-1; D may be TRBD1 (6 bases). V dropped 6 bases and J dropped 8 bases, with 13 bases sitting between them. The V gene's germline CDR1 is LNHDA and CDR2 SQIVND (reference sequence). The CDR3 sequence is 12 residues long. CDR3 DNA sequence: TGTGCCAGTAGACCAGGGGAGGACGAAGCTTTCTTT. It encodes CASRPGEDEAFF.